These 30 T cell receptor beta chains were all obtained from the same sample, sequenced in a study of cytomegalovirus exposure and HLA in healthy donors. Primers included in the PCR were 60 Vbeta and 13 Jbeta primers. Only in-frame clones appear in the TCRdb table, and some are missing; sequencing was by immunoSEQ multiplex PCR. The sample records about 140,000 clones, about 70% being singletons. Specimen: PBMCs. The receptors shown here come from a young man in good health and CMV-seropositive.

The J gene is TRBJ1-4, the V gene TRBV5-1; TRBD1 aligns across 7 bases. This CDR3 has 15 residues. Trimming at V came to 4 bases and at J to 1 base, leaving 4 bases not matched to a gene. Germline V lookup: CDR1 SGHRS, CDR2 YFSETQ. The CDR3 coding sequence is TGCGCCAGCAGCCCTACAGGGGTAACTAATGAAAAACTGTTTTTT. Its protein is CASSPTGVTNEKLFF.

In its sample, this clone was seen a few times. The chain is built from TRBV5-1 and TRBJ1-2; D might be TRBD1 (6 bases). Germline V gene sequence: CDR1 SGHRS, CDR2 YFSETQ. CDR3 size: 13 residues. The V gene lost 3 bases and the J gene lost 2 bases, with 8 bases spanning the gap. The CDR3 region has the DNA TGCGCCAGCAGCTCCGGGACAAACTATGGCTACACCTTC. As protein: CASSSGTNYGYTF.

DNA of the CDR3: TGTGCCAGTAGTATTAAGCGGTATGACAACTATGGCTACACCTTC. Translating gives CASSIKRYDNYGYTF. This sequence joins TRBV19 and TRBJ1-2; D not resolved. The CDR3 loop spans 15 amino acids. The V end was cut by 3 bases, the J end by 2 bases, with 13 bases between. In germline, CDR1 is LNHDA, CDR2 SQIVND (reference sequence).

This sequence joins TRBV2 and TRBJ2-2, with no clear D. V was pared by 8 bases and J by 6 bases, with 10 bases between. This CDR3 is 12 amino acids long. Germline CDR1 SNHLY, CDR2 FYNNEI. Here the CDR3 DNA reads TGTGCCAGCCTAACGTCATCCGGGGAGCTGTTTTTT. Amino acids: CASLTSSGELFF.

The rearrangement links TRBV4-2 to TRBJ2-5; TRBD2 matches 7 bases. The CDR3 has 15 amino acids. Per germline, CDR1 LGHNA and CDR2 YNFKEQ. V dropped 4 bases and J dropped 5; count of bases not matched to a gene: 10. In DNA form, the CDR3 reads TGTGCCAGCAGCCCAAGTCGGGAGCGGGGTGAGACCCAGTACTTC. Its translation is CASSPSRERGETQYF.

This clone is a singleton in its sample. Other DNA variants within this sample encode the same CDR3. The chain joins TRBV19 to TRBJ2-3; TRBD2 matches at 12 bases. The V gene's germline CDR1 is LNHDA and CDR2 SQIVND (reference sequence). Trimming at V came to 10 bases and at J to 0 bases, leaving 2 bases not matched to a gene. There are 14 residues in the CDR3. This chain's CDR3 is CATGTSGSTDTQYF. In nucleotides, the CDR3 is TGTGCCACTGGGACTAGCGGGAGCACAGATACGCAGTATTTT.

This chain connects TRBV15 to TRBJ1-1; a possible D gene is TRBD1 (5 bases). Germline loops: CDR1 LNHNV, CDR2 YYDKDF (reference sequence). CDR3 length: 19 residues. The V and J ends lost 1 base and 1 base respectively, with 22 bases between them. The chain's CDR3 is CATSRVSGGLGGANTEAFF. CDR3 DNA: TGTGCCACCAGCAGAGTCTCCGGTGGCTTGGGAGGGGCGAACACTGAAGCTTTCTTT.

This clone was seen more than once but under ten times. The J gene is TRBJ1-2, the V gene TRBV2; D is possibly TRBD1 (6 bases). This CDR3 region has 14 residues. V was pared by 6 bases and J by 0 bases, with 11 bases between. The germline CDR1 and CDR2 sequences are SNHLY and FYNNEI. The CDR3 region is CASRPGQTNYGYTF. The CDR3 DNA sequence: TGTGCCAGCAGGCCGGGACAAACTAACTATGGCTACACCTTC.

This sequence joins TRBV19 and TRBJ1-2, with 8 bases matching TRBD1. The CDR3 is made up of 16 amino acids. From germline, CDR1 is LNHDA and CDR2 SQIVND (reference sequence). J lost 4 bases, V lost 3 bases, and 10 bases had no gene match. The CDR3, as DNA: TGTGCCAGTAGTATCCCGGGACAGGTTCCCCGCTATGGCTACACCTTC. This gives the protein CASSIPGQVPRYGYTF. Using reference TRBV19 and TRBJ1-2 for the parts outside the CDR3, the full variable domain is DGGITQSPKYLFRKEGQNVTLSCEQNLNHDAMYWYRQDPGQGLRLIYYSQIVNDFQKGDIAEGYSVSREKKESFPLTVTSAQKNPTAFYLCASSIPGQVPRYGYTFGSGTRLTVV.

The chain links TRBV2 to TRBJ1-6, with D perhaps TRBD1 (5 bases). Germline V gene sequence: CDR1 SNHLY, CDR2 FYNNEI. Trimming removed 10 bases at V and 7 bases at J, with 20 bases between. CDR3 length: 15 amino acids. CDR3: CATRFDGGGNSPLHF. CDR3 sequence (DNA): TGTGCCACCCGATTTGATGGGGGAGGGAATTCACCCCTCCACTTT.

This clone was picked up one time. V and J are TRBV4-2 and TRBJ2-7; D is possibly TRBD1 (5 bases). Trimming shortened V by 1 base and J by 2 bases, and 18 bases separated the two germline ends. The CDR3 has 17 amino acids. CDR1 and CDR2 from the germline V gene are LGHNA and YNFKEQ. CDR3 DNA sequence: TGTGCCAGCAGCCAAGCCCTGACAACAGACAGCCCCTACGAGCAGTACTTC. It specifies CASSQALTTDSPYEQYF.

This chain joins TRBV6-5 and TRBJ2-2, with D perhaps TRBD2 (7 bases). V lost 0 bases, J lost 7 bases, and 12 bases lay in between. The CDR3 consists of 15 residues. CDR1 is MNHEY and CDR2 is SVGAGI in the germline V gene. For the CDR3, the DNA is TGTGCCAGCAGTTACTCGGGAGGGGGGAACGGGGAGCTGTTTTTT. Translation: CASSYSGGGNGELFF.

This chain connects TRBV7-9 to TRBJ2-5; 7 bases fit TRBD1. Germline-derived CDR1 and CDR2 are SEHNR and FQNEAQ (reference sequence). J lost 3 bases, V lost 6 bases, and 7 bases had no gene match. CDR3 size: 14 residues. The CDR3 DNA follows: TGTGCCAGCAGTCGTCCCGACAGGGAAGAGACCCAGTACTTC. This codes for CASSRPDREETQYF. Variable domain in full (rest from reference TRBV7-9 and TRBJ2-5): DTGVSQNPRHKITKRGQNVTFRCDPISEHNRLYWYRQTLGQGPEFLTYFQNEAQLEKSRLLSDRFSAERPKGSFSTLEIQRTEQGDSAMYLCASSRPDREETQYFGPGTRLLVL.

This clone was observed a few times. The chain has TRBV12-5 and TRBJ1-1; no definite D call. Trimming shortened V by 4 bases and J by 0 bases, and 12 bases separated the two germline ends. The CDR3 length is 15 residues. Germline CDR1 reads LGHNT; CDR2 reads FRNRAP. CDR3 amino acids: CASGSSRGVNTEAFF. As DNA, the CDR3 is TGTGCTAGTGGTTCGTCCCGGGGAGTGAACACTGAAGCTTTCTTT.

J is TRBJ1-6 and V is TRBV4-2; D is uncertain. This CDR3 is built from 14 residues. Per germline, CDR1 LGHNA and CDR2 YNFKEQ. V was clipped by 4 bases and J by 6 bases, with 10 bases between them. Here the CDR3 reads CASSPGKINSPLHF. CDR3 coding DNA: TGTGCCAGCAGCCCCGGGAAAATTAATTCACCCCTCCACTTT.

This chain's CDR3 is CAISESGGFLGRSIQYF. The DNA for the CDR3 is TGTGCCATCAGTGAATCCGGAGGCTTCCTCGGTCGGTCCATTCAGTACTTC. V gene TRBV10-3 combines with J gene TRBJ2-4; D is perhaps TRBD2 (5 bases). Germline-derived CDR1 and CDR2 are ENHRY and SYGVKD. The CDR3 covers 17 residues. V was clipped by 3 bases and J by 9 bases, with 24 bases between them.

The chain uses TRBV7-9 and TRBJ1-4; 7 positions match TRBD1. V lost 5 bases to trimming and J lost 5 bases; unmatched junction nucleotides: 11. The CDR3 extends over 16 amino acids. Germline CDR1 is SEHNR and CDR2 is FQNEAQ (reference sequence). As DNA, the CDR3 is TGTGCCAGCAGCCTTACTCGGGACAGAAAAAATGAAAAACTGTTTTTT. It specifies CASSLTRDRKNEKLFF.

The chain uses TRBV10-1 and TRBJ2-7; 8 nucleotides line up with TRBD2. Losses at the gene ends were 0 bases for V and 2 bases for J; bases not matched to a gene: 18. The CDR3 spans 20 residues. Germline values: CDR1 WNHNN, CDR2 SYGVQD (reference sequence). CDR3 bases: TGCGCCAGCAGTGAGTCGATGCGGCTCCACAAGCGGGAGAAGGCCTACGAGCAGTACTTC. Amino acids: CASSESMRLHKREKAYEQYF.

The chain combines TRBV9 with TRBJ1-3; 7 nucleotides match TRBD1. This CDR3 has 15 amino acids. J lost 0 bases, V lost 6 bases, and 6 bases had no gene match. CDR1 is SGDLS and CDR2 is YYNGEE in the germline V gene. This CDR3 reads CASTPGQASGNTIYF. Here the CDR3 DNA reads TGTGCCAGCACCCCAGGACAGGCCTCTGGAAACACCATATATTTT.

The gene calls are TRBV28 and TRBJ1-2, with TRBD1 matching 12 bases. J lost 2 bases, V lost 11 bases, and 9 bases had no gene match. CDR1 is MDHEN and CDR2 is SYDVKM in the germline V gene. The CDR3 totals 15 residues. The CDR3 coding sequence is TGTGCCGGAGGGTTGGGGACAGGGGGCAACTATGGCTACACCTTC. As protein: CAGGLGTGGNYGYTF.

The V and J genes are TRBV9 and TRBJ1-5, with 7 bases aligning to TRBD1. This CDR3 has 14 residues. Germline CDR1 is SGDLS and CDR2 is YYNGEE. V was clipped by 2 bases and J by 8 bases; unmatched bases: 7. This CDR3 reads CASSVGDSIKPQHF. CDR3 bases: TGTGCCAGCAGCGTGGGGGACAGCATCAAGCCCCAGCATTTT. Full variable domain (outside the CDR3, taken from reference TRBV9 and TRBJ1-5): DSGVTQTPKHLITATGQRVTLRCSPRSGDLSVYWYQQSLDQGLQFLIQYYNGEERAKGNILERFSAQQFPDLHSELNLSSLELGDSALYFCASSVGDSIKPQHFGDGTRLSIL.

This clone was observed a few times. Written as DNA, the CDR3 is TGTGCCAGCAGCTTTGGCGGGAGCTCCTACAATGAGCAGTTCTTC. Amino acid sequence: CASSFGGSSYNEQFF. This chain uses TRBV5-4 with TRBJ2-1; TRBD2 agrees at 7 bases. CDR1 SGHNT and CDR2 YYREEE come from the germline V gene (reference sequence). V shed 2 bases, J shed 0 bases, and the junction held 2 bases outside the gene matches. This CDR3 comprises 15 residues.

This CDR3 is CASCQGTSVNEQFF. The CDR3 DNA reads as TGTGCCAGCTGCCAGGGGACTAGCGTTAATGAGCAGTTCTTC. The chain uses TRBV2 and TRBJ2-1; 10 nucleotides line up with TRBD2. From germline, CDR1 is SNHLY and CDR2 FYNNEI. V trimming: 8 bases; J trimming: 7 bases; junction bases outside the gene matches: 8. This CDR3 is built from 14 residues.

This clone came up a few times. The chain uses TRBV25-1 and TRBJ2-2, with 7 bases identical to TRBD1. V gave up 2 bases and J gave up 3 bases; unmatched junction bases: 0. There are 14 residues in the CDR3. From germline, CDR1 is MGHDK and CDR2 SYGVNS. The CDR3 loop reads CASSEQGDTGELFF. CDR3 in DNA: TGTGCCAGCAGTGAACAGGGGGACACCGGGGAGCTGTTTTTT.

This clone has only a few counts. Other DNA sequences in this specimen translate into the identical CDR3. The V gene is TRBV7-2, the J gene TRBJ2-3; a possible D gene is TRBD1 (6 bases). Trimming left V 1 base short and J 2 bases short, with 13 bases between. The CDR3 runs to 16 residues. CDR1 is SGHTA and CDR2 is FQGNSA in the germline V gene. The CDR3 loop is CASSLVWTVNTDTQYF. CDR3 nucleotides: TGTGCCAGCAGCTTAGTTTGGACAGTTAACACAGATACGCAGTATTTT.

This clone was counted between two and nine times. V gene TRBV2 combines with J gene TRBJ2-5; the match to TRBD2 covers 11 bases. Germline V gene sequence: CDR1 SNHLY, CDR2 FYNNEI. Germline trimming cut 10 bases from V and 2 bases from J; bases unmatched to any gene: 6. The CDR3 spans 14 residues. The CDR3 coding sequence is TGTGCCAACCCGGGACTAGCGGATCAAGAGACCCAGTACTTC. Residues: CANPGLADQETQYF. The full variable domain, completed using reference TRBV2 and TRBJ2-5, is EPEVTQTPSHQVTQMGQEVILRCVPISNHLYFYWYRQILGQKVEFLVSFYNNEISEKSEIFDDQFSVERPDGSNFTLKIRSTKLEDSAMYFCANPGLADQETQYFGPGTRLLVL.

The chain employs TRBV27 and TRBJ2-2; D may be TRBD1 (5 bases). Trimming removed 8 bases at V and 5 bases at J, with 15 bases between. Per the germline V gene, CDR1 is MNHEY and CDR2 is SMNVEV (reference sequence). The CDR3 contains 14 residues. In DNA, the CDR3 is TGTGCCAGCGGGCAGGGAAAGTTGACCGGGGAGCTGTTTTTT. Its translation is CASGQGKLTGELFF.

With respect to this clone: This probably arose from a read error, given a far larger clone one base away. The chain carries TRBV28 and TRBJ2-4; 7 bases are shared with TRBD1. V gave up 6 bases and J gave up 12 bases; unmatched junction bases: 8. This CDR3 is 12 amino acids long. Looked up from germline, CDR1 is MDHEN and CDR2 is SYDVKM. CDR3 in amino acids: CASSQTGYTQYF. In DNA form, the CDR3 reads TGTGCCAGCAGCCAGACAGGGTACACTCAGTACTTC.

The chain combines TRBV10-3 with TRBJ2-3, with 14 bases lining up with TRBD2. This CDR3 is 16 amino acids long. Germline assignment: CDR1 ENHRY and CDR2 SYGVKD. V lost 6 bases to trimming and J lost 4 bases; unmatched junction nucleotides: 6. The CDR3, as DNA: TGTGCCATCAGGGCAGGGACTAGCGGGAGTTCAGATACGCAGTATTTT. Its translation: CAIRAGTSGSSDTQYF.

Written as DNA, the CDR3 is TGTGCCAGCAGCACCGCCACCGACAGGGTATCTGAAAAACTGTTTTTT. It yields the protein CASSTATDRVSEKLFF. The chain has TRBV5-4 and TRBJ1-4; 7 nucleotides match TRBD1. Trimming cost V 4 bases and J 7 bases; bases outside gene matches: 13. Looked up from germline, CDR1 is SGHNT and CDR2 is YYREEE (reference sequence). CDR3 length: 16 residues.